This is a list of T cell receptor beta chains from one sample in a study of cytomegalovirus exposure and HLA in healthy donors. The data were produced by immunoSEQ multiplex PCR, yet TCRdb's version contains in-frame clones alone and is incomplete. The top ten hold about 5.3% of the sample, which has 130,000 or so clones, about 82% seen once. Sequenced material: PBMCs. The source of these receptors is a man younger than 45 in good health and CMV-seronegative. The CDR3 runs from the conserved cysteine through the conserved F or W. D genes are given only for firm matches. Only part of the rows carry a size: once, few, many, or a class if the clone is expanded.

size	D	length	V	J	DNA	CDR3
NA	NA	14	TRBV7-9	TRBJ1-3	TGTGCCAGCAGCCCTACCGGGACTGGAAACACCATATATTTT	CASSPTGTGNTIYF
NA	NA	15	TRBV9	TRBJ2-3	TGTGCCAGCAGCGTAGCTAGGGGGACCTCAGATACGCAGTATTTT	CASSVARGTSDTQYF
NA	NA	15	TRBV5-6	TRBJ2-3	TGTGCCAGCAGCGCCAGGCGTCGGAGCACAGATACGCAGTATTTT	CASSARRRSTDTQYF
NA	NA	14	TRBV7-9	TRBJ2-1	TGTGCCAGCAGCTTAGCCGGCACAGTCAATGAGCAGTTCTTC	CASSLAGTVNEQFF
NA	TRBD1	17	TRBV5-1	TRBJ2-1	TGCGCCAGCAGCCAGGCGACAGGGTCCTTCTTTTACAATGAGCAGTTCTTC	CASSQATGSFFYNEQFF
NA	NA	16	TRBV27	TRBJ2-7	TGTGCCAGCAGCCTCACCATGGGGGACAAAGCCTACGAGCAGTACTTC	CASSLTMGDKAYEQYF
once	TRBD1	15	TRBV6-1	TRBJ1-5	TGTGCCAGCAGTGAAGGGGGGACAGCGAGTCAGCCCCAGCATTTT	CASSEGGTASQPQHF
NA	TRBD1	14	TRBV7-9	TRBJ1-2	TGTGCCAGTAGCCCACCTACAGGGGTGTATGGCTACACCTTC	CASSPPTGVYGYTF
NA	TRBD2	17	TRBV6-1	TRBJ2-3	TGTGCCAGCAGTGCCTTGGGACTAGCGGGGTTCACAGATACGCAGTATTTT	CASSALGLAGFTDTQYF
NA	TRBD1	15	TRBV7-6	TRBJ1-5	TGTGCCAGCAGAGCCGGGACAGGGGCCAATCAGCCCCAGCATTTT	CASRAGTGANQPQHF
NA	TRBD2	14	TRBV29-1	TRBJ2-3	TGCAGCGTTCCGGCAACTAGCGGCACAGATACGCAGTATTTT	CSVPATSGTDTQYF
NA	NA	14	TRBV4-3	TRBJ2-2	TGCGCCAGCAGCCAAGATTTCTTCACCGGGGAGCTGTTTTTT	CASSQDFFTGELFF
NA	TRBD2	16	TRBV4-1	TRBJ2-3	TGCGCCAGCAGCCAAGCTAGCGGGGGGGCTCTCAATACGCAGTATTTT	CASSQASGGALNTQYF
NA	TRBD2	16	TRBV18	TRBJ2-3	TGTGCCAGCTCACCAACTAGCGGGAGGATCCCAGATACGCAGTATTTT	CASSPTSGRIPDTQYF
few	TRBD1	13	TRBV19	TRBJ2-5	TGTGCCAGTAGTAGGGACAGACAAGAGACCCAGTACTTC	CASSRDRQETQYF
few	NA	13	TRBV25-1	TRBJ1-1	TGTGCCAGCAGCCGTGGAGGTGGCACTGAAGCTTTCTTT	CASSRGGGTEAFF
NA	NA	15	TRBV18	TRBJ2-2	TGTGCCAGCTCACCACGGACATTCTCCACCGGGGAGCTGTTTTTT	CASSPRTFSTGELFF
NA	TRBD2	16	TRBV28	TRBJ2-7	TGTGCCAGCAGCCCCCGTACTAGCGAAACTTACTACGAGCAGTACTTC	CASSPRTSETYYEQYF
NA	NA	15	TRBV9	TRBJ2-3	TGTGCCAGCAGCGTCAGGTGGTACAGCACAGATACGCAGTATTTT	CASSVRWYSTDTQYF
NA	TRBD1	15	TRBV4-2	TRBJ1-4	TGTGCCAGCAGCCGCGGACAGGGGAGTAATGAAAAACTGTTTTTT	CASSRGQGSNEKLFF
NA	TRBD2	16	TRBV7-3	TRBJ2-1	TGTGCCAGCAGCCCCGGACTAGCGGGAGGGCTTGATGAGCAGTTCTTC	CASSPGLAGGLDEQFF
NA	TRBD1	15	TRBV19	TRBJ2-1	TGTGCCAGTACCGCAGACAGGGGGCGATGGAATGAGCAGTTCTTC	CASTADRGRWNEQFF
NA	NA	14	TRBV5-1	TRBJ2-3	TGCGCCAGCAGCTACGACGGGAGCACAGATACGCAGTATTTT	CASSYDGSTDTQYF
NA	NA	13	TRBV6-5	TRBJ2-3	TGTGCCAGCAAAGAGGGAGGCACAGATACGCAGTATTTT	CASKEGGTDTQYF
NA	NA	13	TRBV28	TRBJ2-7	TGTGCCACCAGGGCGGGCGGAACCTACGAGCAGTACTTC	CATRAGGTYEQYF
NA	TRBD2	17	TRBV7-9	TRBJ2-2	TGTGCCAGCAGCCTACAACTAGCGGGAGTGAACACCGGGGAGCTGTTTTTT	CASSLQLAGVNTGELFF
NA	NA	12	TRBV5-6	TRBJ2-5	TGTGCCAGCAGCTTGGCTCGGGAGACCCAGTACTTC	CASSLARETQYF
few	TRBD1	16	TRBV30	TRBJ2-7	TGTGCCTGGAGTGTACTGCCCGGACAGGGGGGGGACGAGCAGTACTTC	CAWSVLPGQGGDEQYF
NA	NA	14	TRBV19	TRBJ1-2	TGTGCCAGTAGTCGCGACAGGCTTAACTATGGCTACACCTTC	CASSRDRLNYGYTF
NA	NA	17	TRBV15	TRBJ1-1	TGTGCCACCAGCAGAGATGGGGGGTTAAGCTTCGTCACTGAAGCTTTCTTT	CATSRDGGLSFVTEAFF
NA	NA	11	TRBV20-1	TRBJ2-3	TGCAGTGGTGGCAGTCCAGATACGCAGTATTTT	CSGGSPDTQYF
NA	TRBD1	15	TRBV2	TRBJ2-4	TGTGCCAGCACGGGACAGGGGGGCGCGGGGACGTCTCCGTACTTC	CASTGQGGAGTSPYF
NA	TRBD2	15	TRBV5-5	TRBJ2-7	TGTGCCAGCAGCGGTATGGCGGGGGACTCCTACGAGCAGTACTTC	CASSGMAGDSYEQYF
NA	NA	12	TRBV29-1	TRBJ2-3	TGCAGCGGCGACGGGGGCACAGATACGCAGTATTTT	CSGDGGTDTQYF
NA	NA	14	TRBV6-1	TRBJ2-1	TGTGCCAGCAGTGCCCGGTTCTCCTACAATGAGCAGTTCTTC	CASSARFSYNEQFF
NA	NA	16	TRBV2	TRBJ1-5	TGTGCCAGCACGTCGGACAGACCCTCGGCCAGTCAGCCCCAGCATTTT	CASTSDRPSASQPQHF
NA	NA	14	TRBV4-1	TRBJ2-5	TGCGCCAGCAGCCAAGATCAGTGGGGGGAGGCCCAGTACTTC	CASSQDQWGEAQYF
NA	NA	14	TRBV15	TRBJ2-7	TGTGCCACCAGCACCGGGACAAACGCCTACGAGCAGTACTTC	CATSTGTNAYEQYF
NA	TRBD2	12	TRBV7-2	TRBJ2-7	TGTGCCAGCAGCTTAGCGGGGGGGGAGCAGTACTTC	CASSLAGGEQYF
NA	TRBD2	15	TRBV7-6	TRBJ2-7	TGTGCCAGCAGCTTAGGCGGGAGGGCCGCCTACGAGCAGTACTTC	CASSLGGRAAYEQYF
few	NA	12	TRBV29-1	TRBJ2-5	TGCAGCGTTGACAGGGGGGAAGAGACCCAGTACTTC	CSVDRGEETQYF
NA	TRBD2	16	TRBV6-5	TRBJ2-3	TGTGCCAGCAGTTATAAGGCTAGCGGGGGCACAGATACGCAGTATTTT	CASSYKASGGTDTQYF
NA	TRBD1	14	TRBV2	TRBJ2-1	TGTGCCAGCAGTGACCTGGACAGGGGTGGTGAGCAGTTCTTC	CASSDLDRGGEQFF
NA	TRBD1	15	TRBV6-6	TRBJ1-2	TGTGCCAGCAGGGATATTCGGGACAGGCGATATGGCTACACCTTC	CASRDIRDRRYGYTF
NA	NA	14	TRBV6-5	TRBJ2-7	TGTGCCAGCATGGAGGGCCCGGGTTTTCGGGAGCAGTACTTC	CASMEGPGFREQYF
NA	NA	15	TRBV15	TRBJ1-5	TGTGCCACCAGCAGAAACAGGGAGATAGCTCAGCCCCAGCATTTT	CATSRNREIAQPQHF
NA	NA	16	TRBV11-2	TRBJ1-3	TGTGCCAGCAGCCCGCGGGACGCCCACTCTGGAAACACCATATATTTT	CASSPRDAHSGNTIYF
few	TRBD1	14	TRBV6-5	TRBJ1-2	TGTGCCAGCAGTCACCAGGGGGCTGACTATGGCTACACCTTC	CASSHQGADYGYTF
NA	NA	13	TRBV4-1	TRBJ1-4	TGCGCCAGCAGCCATGGAGTAGGGGAAATACTGTTTTTT	CASSHGVGEILFF
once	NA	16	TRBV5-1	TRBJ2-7	TGCGCCAGCAGCCTCCTTTCCTTGGACTCGAGCTACGAGCAGTACTTC	CASSLLSLDSSYEQYF